These 26 T cell receptor beta chains share one sample of origin, sequenced in a study of cytomegalovirus exposure and HLA in healthy donors (dated by TCRdb to the late 2010s). Receptor amplification or capture employed the immunoSEQ multiplex PCR assay. The source is immuneACCESS, and TCRdb retained only in-frame sequences with V and J called. Part of the clones is not carried over; for the studies checked, unresolved V genes explain less than half of this, and the remainder is unexplained. This sample is represented by 50,000 to 80,000 clones; about 95% of them were singletons. Almost 6% of the sample is taken by the ten largest. The sample comprised PBMCs. The origin of the receptors is a woman younger than 30 in good health and CMV-seropositive.

The V gene is TRBV5-4, the J gene TRBJ2-1; 13 nucleotides agree with TRBD2. CDR1 is SGHNT, CDR2 YYREEE, per germline (reference sequence). This CDR3 has 16 residues. Trimming cost V 6 bases and J 9 bases; bases outside gene matches: 12. The CDR3 region is CASIPQGLAGYGEQFF. The CDR3 coding sequence is TGTGCCAGCATTCCCCAGGGACTAGCGGGATATGGTGAGCAGTTCTTC. Full variable domain (missing parts from reference TRBV5-4 and TRBJ2-1): ETGVTQSPTHLIKTRGQQVTLRCSSQSGHNTVSWYQQALGQGPQFIFQYYREEENGRGNFPPRFSGLQFPNYSSELNVNALELDDSALYLCASIPQGLAGYGEQFFGPGTRLTVL.

The chain recombines TRBV28 with TRBJ1-1; maybe TRBD1 (5 bases). The ends were cut back, 5 bases at V and 0 bases at J, with 7 bases in the middle. The germline CDR1 and CDR2 sequences are MDHEN and SYDVKM. This CDR3 has 13 residues. The chain's CDR3 is CASSGAMNTEAFF. CDR3 DNA: TGTGCCAGCAGTGGGGCGATGAACACTGAAGCTTTCTTT.

The V call is TRBV7-9, the J call TRBJ1-1; tentative D call: TRBD1 (5 bases). The CDR3 is 14 residues long. Deletions cut 5 bases from V and 0 bases from J, with 10 bases between. Germline CDR1 SEHNR, CDR2 FQNEAQ (reference sequence). CDR3 nucleotide sequence: TGTGCCAGCAGCCTGGGACTCTTGAACACTGAAGCTTTCTTT. Translation gives CASSLGLLNTEAFF.

This chain links TRBV5-1 with TRBJ1-1, with 7 positions matching TRBD1. CDR3 length equals 14 residues. J gave up 4 bases and V 4 bases, and 7 bases lay outside the gene matches. CDR1 and CDR2 (germline): SGHRS, YFSETQ. CDR3 protein: CASSTQGVGTEAFF. As DNA, the CDR3 is TGCGCCAGCAGCACGCAGGGGGTCGGCACTGAAGCTTTCTTT. The full variable domain, completed using reference TRBV5-1 and TRBJ1-1, is KAGVTQTPRYLIKTRGQQVTLSCSPISGHRSVSWYQQTPGQGLQFLFEYFSETQRNKGNFPGRFSGRQFSNSRSEMNVSTLELGDSALYLCASSTQGVGTEAFFGQGTRLTVV.

The J gene is TRBJ1-2, the V gene TRBV25-1; 7 bases line up with TRBD1. Germline V lookup: CDR1 MGHDK, CDR2 SYGVNS. The V segment lost 4 bases and the J segment 6 bases; nucleotides outside the gene matches: 5. CDR3 size: 13 residues. In DNA, the CDR3 is TGTGCCAGCAGTGGGGGACAGTTCCATGGCTACACCTTC. It yields the protein CASSGGQFHGYTF.

V usage is TRBV7-2 and J usage is TRBJ1-2; D may be TRBD1 (6 bases). The germline gives CDR1 SGHTA, CDR2 FQGNSA. This CDR3 spans 14 amino acids. Between the trimmed V and J ends, which lost 2 bases and 0 bases, there was a span of 7 bases. CDR3 loop: CASSLQGSNYGYTF. The CDR3 region has the DNA TGTGCCAGCAGCTTACAGGGGTCTAACTATGGCTACACCTTC.

This chain uses TRBV6-5 with TRBJ1-1; tentative D call: TRBD1 (6 bases). Trimming removed 4 bases at V and 0 bases at J, with 15 bases between. The CDR3 loop spans 16 amino acids. CDR1 and CDR2 (germline): MNHEY, SVGAGI. Here the CDR3 reads CASSLCSGQVNTEAFF. The CDR3 nucleotides are TGTGCCAGCAGTTTGTGCTCGGGACAAGTGAACACTGAAGCTTTCTTT.

The rearrangement links TRBV30 to TRBJ1-1; no firm D call. This CDR3 has 14 residues. V was cut by 2 bases and J by 0 bases, with 10 bases left in between. CDR1 GTSNPN and CDR2 SVGIG come from the germline V gene (reference sequence). The CDR3 spells CAWSIYGMNTEAFF. DNA for the CDR3: TGTGCCTGGAGTATTTACGGGATGAACACTGAAGCTTTCTTT.

The chain joins TRBV7-3 to TRBJ1-2, with 7 positions matching TRBD1. Germline V gene sequence: CDR1 SGHTA, CDR2 FQGTGA. Trimming took 5 bases from V and 7 from J; bases not matched to a gene: 19. CDR3 length: 17 residues. The CDR3 nucleotides read TGTGCCAGCAGCCGTCGACAGGGACGGGTTAACCTCGGTGGCTACACCTTC. Translation gives CASSRRQGRVNLGGYTF. Based on the CDR3 plus reference TRBV7-3 and TRBJ1-2, the full variable domain is GAGVSQTPSNKVTEKGKYVELRCDPISGHTALYWYRQSLGQGPEFLIYFQGTGAADDSGLPNDRFFAVRPEGSVSTLKIQRTERGDSAVYLCASSRRQGRVNLGGYTFGSGTRLTVV.

This clone was found once. The chain uses TRBV19 and TRBJ2-5; maybe TRBD1 (6 bases). Per the germline V gene, CDR1 is LNHDA and CDR2 is SQIVND (reference sequence). The CDR3 spans 16 residues. The ends were cut back, 5 bases at V and 4 bases at J, with 20 bases in the middle. CDR3 DNA: TGTGCCAGTAGTCCTCCGGCCAATCAGGGGAGAGAGACCCAGTACTTC. Residues: CASSPPANQGRETQYF.

This chain connects TRBV6-1 to TRBJ2-7; TRBD1 aligns across 9 bases. CDR1 is MNHNS and CDR2 is SASEGT in the germline V gene. Trimming at V came to 7 bases and at J to 0 bases, leaving 7 bases not matched to a gene. The CDR3 runs 15 residues. CDR3 sequence: CASTTGGYVSYEQYF. In DNA form, the CDR3 reads TGTGCCAGCACGACAGGGGGATATGTCTCCTACGAGCAGTACTTC.

The chain links TRBV28 to TRBJ1-5, with a tentative D call TRBD1 (5 bases). Trimming stripped 7 bases from V and 0 bases from J, with 16 bases between. The CDR3 has 16 residues. Germline V gene data show CDR1 as MDHEN and CDR2 as SYDVKM. CDR3 nucleotides: TGTGCCAGCACCCAAGGGGCAGTTTATAGCAATCAGCCCCAGCATTTT. This gives the protein CASTQGAVYSNQPQHF.

The V gene is TRBV7-3, the J gene TRBJ2-2, with 10 bases lining up with TRBD2. Germline CDR1 is SGHTA and CDR2 is FQGTGA. The CDR3 consists of 17 residues. J lost 2 bases, V lost 6 bases, and 9 bases had no gene match. The CDR3 nucleotides are TGTGCCAGCAGTCGAACTAGCGGGGTGCCTAACACCGGGGAGCTGTTTTTT. It specifies CASSRTSGVPNTGELFF.

The genes are TRBV6-1 and TRBJ2-3; TRBD2 agrees at 7 bases. The ends lost 2 bases at V and 5 bases at J; junction bases unmatched: 10. Looked up from germline, CDR1 is MNHNS and CDR2 is SASEGT. The CDR3 is 16 residues long. In nucleotides, the CDR3 is TGTGCCAGCAGTGAACTTACGGGAGGCCCAGTAGATACGCAGTATTTT. Residues: CASSELTGGPVDTQYF.

In DNA form, the CDR3 reads TGTGCCAGCAGCTTGGACACTAGCGGGCCCTACAATGAGCAGTTCTTC. This translates into CASSLDTSGPYNEQFF. J is TRBJ2-1 and V is TRBV5-4; 9 positions match TRBD2. CDR1 and CDR2 (germline): SGHNT, YYREEE (reference sequence). V shed 0 bases, J shed 2 bases, and the junction held 3 bases outside the gene matches. This CDR3 contains 16 residues.

This clone was observed once. The chain has TRBV2 and TRBJ1-1; unclear D gene. V was pared by 8 bases and J by 6 bases, with 19 bases between. This CDR3 spans 14 amino acids. Germline CDR1 SNHLY, CDR2 FYNNEI. This chain's CDR3 is CASSSRAVNSEAFF. DNA of the CDR3: TGTGCCAGCTCCTCTCGAGCGGTGAATTCTGAAGCTTTCTTT.

The chain carries TRBV27 and TRBJ2-1; 12 nucleotides match TRBD2. The CDR3 has 15 amino acids. V was pared by 7 bases and J by 5 bases, with 6 bases of the junction left unmatched. CDR1 is MNHEY, CDR2 SMNVEV, per germline (reference sequence). CDR3 sequence reads: CASTLGLAGHNEQFF. The CDR3, as DNA: TGTGCCAGCACCTTAGGACTAGCGGGGCACAATGAGCAGTTCTTC.

As concerns this clone: The junction departs from the called germline gene at one end, perhaps through a read error. V and J are TRBV7-7 and TRBJ2-2; 10 nucleotides agree with TRBD2. The CDR3 sequence is 15 residues long. From germline, CDR1 is SSHAT and CDR2 FNYEAQ (reference sequence). CDR3 in amino acids: CASSASGGNTGELFF. Here the CDR3 DNA reads TGTGCTAGCAGCGCTAGCGGGGGGAACACCGGGGAGCTGTTTTTT.

This clone occurred once. DNA for the CDR3: TGTGCCAGCAGCGTAACCCCCCGGACAGGCGTCTACAATGAGCAGTTCTTC. Translation gives CASSVTPRTGVYNEQFF. The chain joins TRBV9 to TRBJ2-1; 7 bases are shared with TRBD1. Losses at the gene ends were 1 base for V and 3 bases for J; bases not matched to a gene: 10. The CDR3 loop spans 17 amino acids. Per germline, CDR1 SGDLS and CDR2 YYNGEE.

The chain links TRBV4-3 to TRBJ2-7, with D possibly TRBD2 on 5 matching bases. Looked up from germline, CDR1 is LGHNA and CDR2 is YSLEER. The length of the CDR3 is 17 residues. The ends were cut back, 2 bases at V and 4 bases at J, with 21 bases in the middle. CDR3 bases: TGCGCCAGCAGCCAAACCCCCCCCGGCTACGAGGGATACGAGCAGTACTTC. Residues: CASSQTPPGYEGYEQYF.

The chain carries TRBV9 and TRBJ2-5; 9 bases are a match to TRBD1. This CDR3 is built from 15 residues. Per germline, CDR1 SGDLS and CDR2 YYNGEE. V shed 0 bases and J 4 bases; nucleotides not matched to a gene: 4. This chain's CDR3 is CASSVGQGVGETQYF. DNA of the CDR3: TGTGCCAGCAGCGTAGGACAGGGGGTGGGAGAGACCCAGTACTTC.

The chain joins TRBV7-2 to TRBJ2-4; TRBD1 might be the D (7 bases). The CDR3 is 15 residues long. V dropped 7 bases and J dropped 5 bases, with 18 bases sitting between them. Germline V CDR1 and CDR2: SGHTA, FQGNSA. CDR3 in amino acids: CASNSGRGLENIQYF. Here the CDR3 DNA reads TGTGCCAGCAATAGCGGAAGGGGGCTGGAAAACATTCAGTACTTC.

The sample holds one count of this clone. This sequence joins TRBV15 and TRBJ2-3, with 7 bases aligning to TRBD1. This CDR3 contains 14 residues. Germline V lookup: CDR1 LNHNV, CDR2 YYDKDF (reference sequence). V gave up 1 base and J gave up 7 bases; unmatched junction bases: 5. CDR3 amino acids: CATSRANRGNTQYF. The CDR3 DNA sequence: TGTGCCACCAGCAGAGCAAACAGGGGAAATACGCAGTATTTT.

The gene calls are TRBV30 and TRBJ2-2, with a possible D match to TRBD1 (6 bases). Germline CDR1 is GTSNPN and CDR2 is SVGIG (reference sequence). V was pared by 4 bases and J by 4 bases, with 16 bases between. The CDR3 is 15 residues long. As DNA, the CDR3 is TGTGCCTGGATCCAGGGGACGCATAGCACCGGGGAGCTGTTTTTT. Translated: CAWIQGTHSTGELFF. Together with reference TRBV30 and TRBJ2-2, the CDR3 gives the full variable domain: SQTIHQWPATLVQPVGSPLSLECTVEGTSNPNLYWYRQAAGRGLQLLFYSVGIGQISSEVPQNLSASRPQDRQFILSSKKLLLSDSGFYLCAWIQGTHSTGELFFGEGSRLTVL.

The chain links TRBV19 to TRBJ2-5; D unclear. V lost 3 bases and J lost 5, with 7 bases in between. This CDR3 is 12 amino acids long. Germline lookup yields CDR1 LNHDA and CDR2 SQIVND (reference sequence). For the CDR3, the DNA is TGTGCCAGTAGTATGGGCCGCGAGACCCAGTACTTC. Protein: CASSMGRETQYF.

V usage is TRBV28 and J usage is TRBJ2-1; D is perhaps TRBD2 (6 bases). Germline V gene lookup returns CDR1 MDHEN and CDR2 SYDVKM. The CDR3 is 16 residues long. Deletions cut 8 bases from V and 2 bases from J, with 19 bases between. The CDR3 coding sequence is TGTGCCAGCCCTGCGGGGCGGGACTCCCCCTACAATGAGCAGTTCTTC. Amino acid sequence: CASPAGRDSPYNEQFF.